This T cell receptor beta chain was captured in a study of T cell repertoires in cytomegalovirus infection. Study in general: As its CMV epitopes, the study selected recently identified HLA-C-restricted and well-studied HLA-B-restricted targets. Study-wide findings and caveats: Individuals carrying CMV plus the relevant HLA were identified by cumulative frequency of public TCR beta families. The ex vivo response was dominated by HLA-C-restricted CMV-specific TCR beta clonotypes.

TCRdb used MiXCR to reprocess the reads, holding one entry per CDR3 protein. The sample holds 750,000 to 900,000 distinct CDR3 sequences, almost 30% seen once. This clonotype was found a few times. Antigen unknown. The starting material was cultured CD8+ T cells from PBMCs, obtained from culture after CMV antigen stimulation. The TCR was taken from a human donor in good health (CMV status not recorded). Some clones in this sample may be carry-over from other donors' samples.

This CDR3 reads CASSLGAIGWDEQFF. The CDR3 DNA sequence: TGTGCCAGCAGCTTGGGGGCTATAGGTTGGGATGAGCAGTTCTTC. The chain is built from TRBV7-3 and TRBJ2-1, with D perhaps matching TRBD1 (6 bases). Between the trimmed V and J ends, which lost 3 bases and 8 bases, there was a span of 17 bases. The CDR3 consists of 15 residues. In germline, CDR1 is SGHTA, CDR2 FQGTGA. Complete variable domain (other parts from reference TRBV7-3 and TRBJ2-1): GAGVSQTPSNKVTEKGKYVELRCDPISGHTALYWYRQSLGQGPEFLIYFQGTGAADDSGLPNDRFFAVRPEGSVSTLKIQRTERGDSAVYLCASSLGAIGWDEQFFGPGTRLTVL.